The 21 T cell receptor beta chains below were found in one sample sequenced in a study of T cell repertoires in cytomegalovirus infection. Antigens of these TCRs are unknown. MiXCR was run by TCRdb on the reads, yielding one entry per CDR3 protein. The repertoire holds around 300,000 distinct CDR3 sequences, with approximately 25% as singletons. Sequences were derived from cultured PBMCs, sampled from culture after CMV antigen stimulation. The receptors were sampled from a human donor in good health (CMV status not recorded). Some clones in this sample may be carry-over from other donors' samples.

This clonotype was counted a few times. The CDR3 is CASSQEGTQSGYTF. CDR3 coding DNA: TGTGCCAGCAGCCAAGAGGGAACCCAAAGTGGCTACACCTTC. The genes are TRBV3-1 and TRBJ1-2; D remains unclear. Germline lookup yields CDR1 LGHDT and CDR2 YNNKEL (reference sequence). V was trimmed by 0 bases and J by 7 bases, leaving 12 bases between them. The CDR3 is 14 amino acids.

This clonotype has a count of ten or more. This chain connects TRBV6-1 to TRBJ2-7; D is unclear. The CDR3 runs 12 residues. V was shortened by 2 bases and J by 3 bases, with 5 bases between the two germline ends. Per germline, CDR1 MNHNS and CDR2 SASEGT. CDR3 residues: CASSEIYYEQYF. In DNA, the CDR3 is TGTGCCAGCAGTGAAATATACTACGAGCAGTACTTC.

This sequence joins TRBV14 and TRBJ2-7; no firm D call. Trimming left V 4 bases short and J 6 bases short, with 16 bases between. Germline CDR1 is SGHDN and CDR2 is FVKESK. The CDR3 loop spans 14 amino acids. In nucleotides, the CDR3 is TGTGCCAGCAGCCCGAATTGCTACCTTTGCGAGCAGTACGTC. Its protein product is CASSPNCYLCEQYV.

This CDR3 is CSARRGMNSPLHF. The CDR3 DNA is TGCAGTGCTCGGCGGGGCATGAATTCACCCCTCCACTTT. The chain carries TRBV20-1 and TRBJ1-6; D perhaps matches TRBD1 (5 bases). CDR3 length: 13 amino acids. Germline V CDR1 and CDR2: DFQATT, SNEGSKA (reference sequence). V dropped 5 bases and J dropped 7 bases, with 12 bases sitting between them.

This sequence joins TRBV19 and TRBJ2-5; maybe TRBD2 (5 bases). Germline-derived CDR1 and CDR2 are LNHDA and SQIVND (reference sequence). The length of the CDR3 is 16 residues. V lost 5 bases to trimming and J lost 5 bases, with 21 bases between them. In DNA, the CDR3 is TGTGCCAGTAGTCCGGCAAGGATGGGAGTAGGGGAGACCCAGTACTTC. This translates into CASSPARMGVGETQYF.

The chain links TRBV7-4 to TRBJ2-7; D possibly corresponds to TRBD1 (6 bases). This CDR3 region has 11 residues. Germline-derived CDR1 and CDR2 are SGHVT and SQSDAQ. The V gene lost 5 bases and the J gene lost 7 bases, with 9 bases spanning the gap. Written as DNA, the CDR3 is TGTGCCAGCAGCGTAGGGGGAGAGCAGTACTTC. It codes for CASSVGGEQYF.

The chain employs TRBV19 and TRBJ1-4; no definite D call. The CDR3 length is 17 residues. Germline values: CDR1 LNHDA, CDR2 SQIVND (reference sequence). Trimming pared 5 bases from V and 0 bases from J, leaving 16 bases between. CDR3 nucleotide sequence: TGTGCCAGTAGTCCCCGCTGGGTACTTGCAACTAATGAAAAACTGTTTTTT. This codes for CASSPRWVLATNEKLFF.

The J gene is TRBJ2-3, the V gene TRBV7-2; 10 bases line up with TRBD2. Germline values: CDR1 SGHTA, CDR2 FQGNSA. The CDR3 totals 15 residues. The J segment lost 4 bases and the V segment lost 4 bases, leaving 5 bases of the junction unmatched. The CDR3 nucleotides are TGTGCCAGCAGCTCAATAGCGGGAGGAGCAGATACGCAGTATTTT. Its translation: CASSSIAGGADTQYF.

This clonotype was observed a handful of times. The chain has TRBV6-1 and TRBJ1-6; no definite D call. In germline, CDR1 is MNHNS, CDR2 SASEGT. The CDR3 is made up of 11 amino acids. Trimming removed 6 bases from V and 10 bases from J, with 7 bases in between. The CDR3 DNA is TGTGCCAGCAGGGGCAACTCACCCCTCCACTTT. Amino acids: CASRGNSPLHF.

This clonotype was seen only a few times. CDR3 nucleotide sequence: TGTGCCAGCAGCCTAGACTGGACCGGGGAGCTGTTTTTT. Translation: CASSLDWTGELFF. The chain couples TRBV6-1 to TRBJ2-2; D gene ambiguous. V lost 6 bases, J lost 5 bases, and 10 bases lay in between. Germline V CDR1 and CDR2: MNHNS, SASEGT. There are 13 residues in the CDR3.

This rearrangement joins TRBV20-1 to TRBJ2-5; 10 positions match TRBD2. Germline V CDR1 and CDR2: DFQATT, SNEGSKA (reference sequence). Unmatched junction bases numbered 9, after V lost 1 base and J lost 4 bases. The CDR3 covers 16 residues. This chain's CDR3 is CSARAGGASGRETQYF. CDR3 in DNA: TGCAGTGCTAGAGCCGGGGGGGCTAGCGGGAGAGAGACCCAGTACTTC.

This clonotype showed up many times. The V gene is TRBV7-2, the J gene TRBJ2-1; D possibly uses TRBD1 or TRBD2 (5 bases each). The CDR3 is made up of 15 amino acids. Trimming stripped 5 bases from V and 4 bases from J, with 15 bases between. Germline CDR1 reads SGHTA; CDR2 reads FQGNSA. CDR3 sequence reads: CASSLDSERYNEQFF. CDR3 coding DNA: TGTGCCAGCAGCCTTGACAGCGAGCGGTACAATGAGCAGTTCTTC.

This clonotype was recorded many times. The chain employs TRBV7-2 and TRBJ2-2, with 11 positions matching TRBD2. Looked up from germline, CDR1 is SGHTA and CDR2 is FQGNSA. The CDR3 consists of 15 residues. Trimming took 5 bases from V and 4 from J; bases not matched to a gene: 3. For the CDR3, the DNA is TGTGCCAGCAGCGTTAGCGGGAGGGCCACCGGGGAGCTGTTTTTT. It encodes CASSVSGRATGELFF.

This clonotype has just a few counts. CDR3 nucleotide sequence: TGTGCCATCAGTTCCGAAGGGTTGCACGAGCAGTACGTC. Amino acids: CAISSEGLHEQYV. The chain has TRBV10-3 and TRBJ2-7, with unresolved D. The germline V gene has CDR1 ENHRY and CDR2 SYGVKD. V was clipped by 5 bases and J by 5 bases, with 13 bases between them. The CDR3 runs 13 residues.

A few counts support this clonotype. V and J are TRBV6-2 or TRBV6-3 and TRBJ2-7; TRBD1 is a possible D gene (5 bases). V shed 5 bases and J shed 2 bases, with 22 bases lying between them. CDR1 MNHEY and CDR2 SVGEGT come from the germline V gene. This CDR3 has 17 residues. This CDR3 is CASSTIPSTGSPYEQYF. The CDR3 nucleotides are TGTGCCAGCAGTACCATCCCCTCAACAGGCAGCCCCTACGAGCAGTACTTC.

This clonotype has only a few counts. J is TRBJ1-5 and V is TRBV7-2; 9 nucleotides match TRBD1. From germline, CDR1 is SGHTA and CDR2 FQGNSA. CDR3 length: 16 residues. J lost 3 bases, V lost 2 bases, and 5 bases had no gene match. DNA of the CDR3: TGTGCCAGCAGCTTATTGGGACAGGGCTACAATCAGCCCCAGCATTTT. This sequence encodes CASSLLGQGYNQPQHF.

The CDR3 DNA follows: TGTGCCAGCAGCCTGCGGACGAATCAAGAGACCCAGTACTTC. Its protein is CASSLRTNQETQYF. This rearrangement joins TRBV7-9 to TRBJ2-5; D is unresolved. CDR3 length: 14 residues. From germline, CDR1 is SEHNR and CDR2 FQNEAQ (reference sequence). Trimming cost V 5 bases and J 2 bases, with 12 bases left between them.

This clonotype was detected many times. The chain joins TRBV27 to TRBJ1-1, with D possibly TRBD1 on 6 matching bases. This CDR3 has 14 residues. Looked up from germline, CDR1 is MNHEY and CDR2 is SMNVEV (reference sequence). Trimming stripped 3 bases from V and 2 bases from J, with 10 bases between. The CDR3 here is CASSFTGTNTEAFF. The CDR3 DNA is TGTGCCAGCAGTTTCACAGGGACCAACACTGAAGCTTTCTTT.

The chain couples TRBV12-3 or TRBV12-4 to TRBJ2-1, with D hard to call. Trimming removed 3 bases from V and 15 bases from J, with 15 bases in between. CDR3 length: 12 residues. CDR3 bases: TGTGCCAGCAGTTTGATTGGAACGGGTCGGTTCTTC. Translation: CASSLIGTGRFF.

Many counts were recorded for this clonotype. This rearrangement joins TRBV7-2 to TRBJ1-1; D ambiguous. Germline lookup yields CDR1 SGHTA and CDR2 FQGNSA. This CDR3 region has 15 residues. The V end lost 1 base, the J end lost 4 bases, and 13 bases lay between the germline ends. CDR3 coding DNA: TGTGCCAGCAGCTTAGGGCCAGGAATGGGCACTGAAGCTTTCTTT. Translating it yields CASSLGPGMGTEAFF.

V gene TRBV10-1 combines with J gene TRBJ2-7; D perhaps matches TRBD1 (5 bases). The CDR3 contains 16 residues. In germline, CDR1 is WNHNN, CDR2 SYGVQD (reference sequence). V lost 5 bases to trimming and J lost 3 bases, with 20 bases between them. DNA for the CDR3: TGCGCCAGCAGTTTCGGACGGTCCGGTGACAGCTACGAGCAGTACGTC. Protein sequence: CASSFGRSGDSYEQYV.